This T cell receptor beta chain was found in a study of T-cell reconstitution after alpha-beta-depleted transplantation in children. Study results and limitations: Surviving recipient T cells and thymic progenitors accounted for the high day-60 TCRbeta diversity observed in some patients. A year post-transplant, T-cell counts and diversity derived mostly from newly produced T cells. About two months after transplant, alpha-beta T cells reportedly came from several hundred expanded graft clones.

The TCRbeta library was prepared with unique molecular identifiers. TCRdb recomputed calls from the PCR reads with MiXCR, one row per CDR3 protein. Of about 830,000 distinct CDR3 sequences in the sample, less than 20% were seen once. Per the germline V gene, CDR1 is DFQATT and CDR2 is SNEGSKA (reference sequence). With 6 bases removed from V and 0 bases from J, the gap between germline ends came to 24 bases. The CDR3 contains 18 residues. The table lists this clonotype with many counts. Its antigen is currently unknown. This receptor was taken from a male patient younger than 18 who had a stem cell transplant for acute lymphoblastic leukemia, so the T cells may come from the graft donor. The sequencing used PBMCs, mostly from graft donor cells, collected 360 days after TCRalphabeta/CD19-depleted stem cell transplant. This sequence joins TRBV20-1 and TRBJ2-1; perhaps TRBD2 as D (6 bases). The CDR3 loop is CSAQRLPGSGVSYNEQFF. CDR3 coding DNA: TGCAGTGCCCAAAGGCTCCCGGGTAGCGGAGTCTCCTACAATGAGCAGTTCTTC.